This is a list of T cell receptor beta chains from one sample in a study of T cell responses to AZD1222 COVID-19 vaccine. Only in-frame clones appear in the TCRdb table, and some are missing; sequencing was by immunoSEQ multiplex PCR. The sample includes about 140,000 clones, 80% to 90% of them seen just once. This specimen consisted of peripheral blood, obtained on day 0 of AZD1222 vaccination. The receptors were sampled from an adult in good health. Both conserved end residues are part of each CDR3. Each record gives: V gene, D gene, J gene, CDR3 protein. The D gene is left open where the match is weak.

V gene: TRBV2; D gene: .; J gene: TRBJ2-5; CDR3 protein: CASRRRVQETQYF
V gene: TRBV7-2; D gene: .; J gene: TRBJ1-2; CDR3 protein: CASSLNVRDNYGYTF
V gene: TRBV3-1/TRBV3-2; D gene: .; J gene: TRBJ2-5; CDR3 protein: CASSHIADQRETQYF
V gene: TRBV28; D gene: TRBD1; J gene: TRBJ2-7; CDR3 protein: CASSTGRGTAYEQYF
V gene: TRBV7-2; D gene: .; J gene: TRBJ1-6; CDR3 protein: CASIQDPLSPLHF
V gene: TRBV18; D gene: .; J gene: TRBJ2-7; CDR3 protein: CASSPPGTVFYEQYF
V gene: TRBV6-5; D gene: TRBD2; J gene: TRBJ2-7; CDR3 protein: CASRIAGEVEQYF
V gene: TRBV4-2; D gene: .; J gene: TRBJ2-5; CDR3 protein: CASSQDTETQYF
V gene: TRBV19; D gene: TRBD1; J gene: TRBJ2-1; CDR3 protein: CATTDRVYNEQFF
V gene: TRBV11-1; D gene: TRBD2; J gene: TRBJ2-1; CDR3 protein: CASSLAGREVGNEQFF
V gene: TRBV5-1; D gene: .; J gene: TRBJ2-5; CDR3 protein: CASSLDEGYRGETQYF
V gene: TRBV7-8; D gene: .; J gene: TRBJ1-2; CDR3 protein: CASSQSRDSIWYGYTF
V gene: TRBV3-1/TRBV3-2; D gene: .; J gene: TRBJ2-1; CDR3 protein: CASSQDAGLGNEQFF
V gene: TRBV30; D gene: TRBD1; J gene: TRBJ1-2; CDR3 protein: CAWSATGLSGQIYGYTF
V gene: TRBV6-5; D gene: .; J gene: TRBJ2-5; CDR3 protein: CASSFNQETQYF
V gene: TRBV28; D gene: TRBD2; J gene: TRBJ2-7; CDR3 protein: CASMGGTPLEQYF
V gene: TRBV7-6; D gene: .; J gene: TRBJ1-3; CDR3 protein: CASSQYWADSGNTIYF
V gene: TRBV5-1; D gene: .; J gene: TRBJ1-6; CDR3 protein: CASSLGSVANSPLHF
V gene: TRBV10-3; D gene: .; J gene: TRBJ1-1; CDR3 protein: CAIKQDPAAEAFF
V gene: TRBV4-3; D gene: TRBD2; J gene: TRBJ2-5; CDR3 protein: CASSLSGTSGQWWEGIGETQYF
V gene: TRBV15; D gene: TRBD1; J gene: TRBJ1-5; CDR3 protein: CATSRDLGTGGSQPQHF
V gene: TRBV27; D gene: TRBD1; J gene: TRBJ1-1; CDR3 protein: CASSLSGWGNRGLTKAFF
V gene: TRBV15; D gene: TRBD2; J gene: TRBJ2-1; CDR3 protein: CATSRGVLTSGLYNEQFF